These 19 T cell receptor beta chains came from one sample sequenced in a study of T cells in Graves' hyperthyroidism and ophthalmopathy. RNA transcripts served as the template for amplifying TCR beta CDR3 regions. The HTBI primer set drove a first-round RT-PCR of the TCR CDR3. TCRdb recomputed calls from the multiplex PCR reads with MiXCR, one row per CDR3 protein. Of hundreds of thousands of distinct CDR3 sequences in the sample, about 20% were seen once. Sequencing was carried out using blood. The receptors stem from a man aged 40-50 years with Graves' ophthalmopathy.

This clonotype has ten or more counts. This sequence joins TRBV20-1 and TRBJ2-3; 9 bases are shared with TRBD2. The V gene end was trimmed by 0 bases and the J gene end by 2 bases; junction bases not matched to a gene: 6. Germline lookup yields CDR1 DFQATT and CDR2 SNEGSKA (reference sequence). The CDR3 contains 16 residues. The CDR3 is CSARDAAGGNTDTQYF. Here the CDR3 DNA reads TGCAGTGCTAGAGATGCGGCGGGAGGGAACACAGATACGCAGTATTTT.

The chain employs TRBV29-1 and TRBJ2-1, with TRBD1 matching over 11 bases. Per germline, CDR1 SQVTM and CDR2 ANQGSEA. The trim removed 3 bases at V and 0 bases at J, leaving 1 base unmatched. The CDR3 extends over 15 amino acids. The CDR3 here is CSVEGTGGSYNEQFF. CDR3 nucleotide sequence: TGCAGCGTTGAGGGGACAGGGGGCTCCTACAATGAGCAGTTCTTC.

In this sample, this clonotype turned up a few times. The genes are TRBV6-1 and TRBJ1-2, with TRBD1 as a possible D gene (6 bases). Germline-derived CDR1 and CDR2 are MNHNS and SASEGT. CDR3 length equals 12 residues. V lost 7 bases, J lost 8 bases, and 14 bases lay in between. CDR3 sequence reads: CASTIRGRGYTF. In DNA, the CDR3 is TGTGCCAGCACCATCCGGGGGCGAGGCTACACCTTC.

The V and J genes are TRBV15 and TRBJ2-5; 8 bases agree with TRBD1. V dropped 4 bases and J dropped 1; count of bases not matched to a gene: 5. Per germline, CDR1 LNHNV and CDR2 YYDKDF (reference sequence). The CDR3 sequence is 15 residues long. For the CDR3, the DNA is TGTGCCACCAGCAATTCAGGGGGCTTCCAAGAGACCCAGTACTTC. Residues: CATSNSGGFQETQYF.

This clonotype was recorded many times. The V call is TRBV7-2, the J call TRBJ2-5; 8 nucleotides align to TRBD2. The CDR3 length is 16 residues. The junction had 7 bases not matched to a gene; V was cut back by 2 bases and J by 2 bases. Germline V lookup: CDR1 SGHTA, CDR2 FQGNSA. The CDR3 region has the DNA TGTGCCAGCAGCTTACAGTTAGCGGGACTTCAAGAGACCCAGTACTTC. Translation gives CASSLQLAGLQETQYF.

The chain carries TRBV10-3 and TRBJ2-2, with TRBD2 as a possible D gene (5 bases). The CDR3 totals 13 residues. Germline CDR1 reads ENHRY; CDR2 reads SYGVKD. V gave up 10 bases and J gave up 5 bases, with 14 bases separating them. The CDR3 DNA reads as TGTGCCAGCCTACTAGAGGTGACCGGGGAGCTGTTTTTT. It is translated as CASLLEVTGELFF.

Many counts were recorded for this clonotype. This chain links TRBV6-1 with TRBJ1-5; D is possibly TRBD1 (5 bases). Looked up from germline, CDR1 is MNHNS and CDR2 is SASEGT. The CDR3 spans 14 residues. Deletions cut 4 bases from V and 9 bases from J, with 16 bases between. CDR3 in DNA: TGTGCCAGCAGTGCGGGGCTAGGAGGTCGGCCCCAGCATTTT. Its translation: CASSAGLGGRPQHF.

This clonotype was seen only a few times. The chain links TRBV7-2 to TRBJ2-6, with D uncertain. This CDR3 has 13 amino acids. The V and J ends lost 6 bases and 2 bases respectively, with 5 bases between them. CDR1 is SGHTA and CDR2 is FQGNSA in the germline V gene. The CDR3 DNA reads TGTGCCAGCAGAACCACTGGGGCCAACGTCCTGACTTTC. Its translation is CASRTTGANVLTF.

This chain uses TRBV5-1 with TRBJ2-3; 12 bases are shared with TRBD2. The length of the CDR3 is 15 residues. V was pared by 4 bases and J by 6 bases, with 6 bases of the junction left unmatched. Germline V gene lookup returns CDR1 SGHRS and CDR2 YFSETQ. CDR3 DNA sequence: TGCGCCAGCAGCCTACCTAGCGGGGGGGGGGATACGCAGTATTTT. Protein sequence: CASSLPSGGGDTQYF.

The J gene is TRBJ2-1, the V gene TRBV18; tentative D call: TRBD1 (6 bases). The length of the CDR3 is 16 residues. Germline V gene data show CDR1 as KGHSH and CDR2 as LQKENI. Trimming removed 0 bases at V and 1 base at J, with 10 bases between. The CDR3 loop reads CASSPPTGGSYNEQFF. In DNA, the CDR3 is TGTGCCAGCTCACCACCGACAGGTGGGTCCTACAATGAGCAGTTCTTC.

The chain carries TRBV7-3 and TRBJ1-2; a weak D match, TRBD1 (5 bases). The length of the CDR3 is 15 residues. V gave up 0 bases and J gave up 2 bases, with 10 bases separating them. Germline V gives CDR1 SGHTA, CDR2 FQGTGA. The CDR3 here is CASSLTGQNNYGYTF. The CDR3 nucleotides read TGTGCCAGCAGCTTAACGGGGCAGAACAACTATGGCTACACCTTC.

This clonotype was recorded a few times. The chain uses TRBV5-5 and TRBJ1-3, with no clear D. The CDR3 totals 13 residues. CDR1 and CDR2 (germline): SGHKS, YYEKEE (reference sequence). V was cut by 4 bases and J by 2 bases, with 7 bases left in between. CDR3 protein: CASSPTTGNTIYF. CDR3 nucleotide sequence: TGTGCCAGCAGCCCGACAACTGGAAACACCATATATTTT.

This clonotype was counted at least ten times. The chain employs TRBV7-8 and TRBJ2-7; 9 bases match TRBD2. The CDR3 runs to 15 residues. Germline V gene lookup returns CDR1 SGHVS and CDR2 FQNEAQ. Germline trimming cut 1 base from V and 5 bases from J; bases unmatched to any gene: 6. CDR3 protein: CASSLDGLAGNEQYF. Here the CDR3 DNA reads TGTGCCAGCAGCTTAGACGGGCTAGCGGGAAACGAGCAGTACTTC. Combining the CDR3 with reference TRBV7-8 and TRBJ2-7 gives the whole variable domain GAGVSQSPRYKVAKRGQDVALRCDPISGHVSLFWYQQALGQGPEFLTYFQNEAQLDKSGLPSDRFFAERPEGSVSTLKIQRTQQEDSAVYLCASSLDGLAGNEQYFGPGTRLTVT.

V usage is TRBV10-3 and J usage is TRBJ2-2; D remains ambiguous. The CDR3 length is 13 residues. The V end was cut by 1 base, the J end by 2 bases, with 2 bases between. CDR1 is ENHRY and CDR2 is SYGVKD in the germline V gene. DNA of the CDR3: TGTGCCATCAGTGAGTTAAACACCGGGGAGCTGTTTTTT. Residues: CAISELNTGELFF.

This clonotype was seen only a few times. This sequence joins TRBV6-1 and TRBJ1-3; TRBD1 aligns across 9 bases. Trimming removed 8 bases from V and 1 base from J; junction bases left unmatched: 9. The CDR3 is made up of 16 amino acids. Germline CDR1 is MNHNS and CDR2 is SASEGT. CDR3 DNA sequence: TGTGCCAGCGGGACAGGGTCTACCCGATCTGGAAACACCATATATTTT. Protein sequence: CASGTGSTRSGNTIYF.

The rearrangement uses TRBV6-5 and TRBJ2-7, with 7 positions matching TRBD2. Unmatched junction bases numbered 13, after V lost 0 bases and J lost 5 bases. The length of the CDR3 is 17 residues. Per the germline V gene, CDR1 is MNHEY and CDR2 is SVGAGI. CDR3 DNA sequence: TGTGCCAGCAGTTACTCGACTAGCTTGCCCCCCTACCACGAGCAGTACTTC. It codes for CASSYSTSLPPYHEQYF.

The chain is built from TRBV20-1 and TRBJ2-7, with 10 bases identical to TRBD1. V shed 3 bases and J 6 bases; nucleotides not matched to a gene: 5. This CDR3 has 13 amino acids. CDR1 is DFQATT and CDR2 is SNEGSKA in the germline V gene (reference sequence). CDR3 residues: CSASRDRGSEQYF. The CDR3 region has the DNA TGCAGTGCTAGCCGGGACAGGGGATCCGAGCAGTACTTC.

V gene TRBV19 combines with J gene TRBJ1-5, with D possibly being TRBD1 (5 bases). The CDR3 has 15 amino acids. Germline CDR1 is LNHDA and CDR2 is SQIVND (reference sequence). The V end was cut by 4 bases, the J end by 4 bases, with 14 bases between. DNA of the CDR3: TGTGCCAGTAGTACCGGTGGGACGGGTAATCAGCCCCAGCATTTT. The encoded protein is CASSTGGTGNQPQHF. The full variable domain, completed using reference TRBV19 and TRBJ1-5, is DGGITQSPKYLFRKEGQNVTLSCEQNLNHDAMYWYRQDPGQGLRLIYYSQIVNDFQKGDIAEGYSVSREKKESFPLTVTSAQKNPTAFYLCASSTGGTGNQPQHFGDGTRLSIL.

This clonotype was counted at least ten times. V and J are TRBV6-2 or TRBV6-3 and TRBJ1-5, with D unresolved. Trimming left V 6 bases short and J 0 bases short, with 12 bases between. CDR3 length: 15 residues. Germline assignment: CDR1 MNHEY and CDR2 SVGEGT. The CDR3 is CASSSGDYSNQPQHF. CDR3 coding DNA: TGTGCCAGCAGCTCAGGTGACTATAGCAATCAGCCCCAGCATTTT.